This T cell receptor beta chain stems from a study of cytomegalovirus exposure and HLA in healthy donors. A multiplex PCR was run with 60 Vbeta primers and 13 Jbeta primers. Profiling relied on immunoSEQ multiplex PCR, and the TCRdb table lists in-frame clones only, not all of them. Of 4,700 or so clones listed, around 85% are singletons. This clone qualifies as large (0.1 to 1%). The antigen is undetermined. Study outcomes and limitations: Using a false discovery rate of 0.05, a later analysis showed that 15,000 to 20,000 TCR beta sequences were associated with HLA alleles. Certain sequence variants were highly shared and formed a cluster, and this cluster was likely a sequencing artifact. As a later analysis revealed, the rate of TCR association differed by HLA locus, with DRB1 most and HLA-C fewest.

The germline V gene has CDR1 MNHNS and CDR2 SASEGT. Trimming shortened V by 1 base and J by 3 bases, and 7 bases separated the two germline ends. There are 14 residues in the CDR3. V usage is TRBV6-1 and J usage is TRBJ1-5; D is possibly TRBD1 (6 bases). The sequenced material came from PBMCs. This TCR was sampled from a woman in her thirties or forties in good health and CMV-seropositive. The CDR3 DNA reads TGTGCCAGCAGTGAAGGGACAGACAATCAGCCCCAGCATTTT. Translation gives CASSEGTDNQPQHF.